A selection of T cell receptor beta chains follows, all from one sample in a study of OX40 agonist ivuxolimab in advanced cancers. Method: immunoSEQ multiplex PCR; TCRdb's copy keeps in-frame clones and lacks some. The table lists tens of thousands of clones, roughly 84% of them singletons, with 0.3% to 0.4% in the top ten. Source: CD4+ or CD8+ T cells sorted from blood, taken in a trial of the OX40 agonist ivuxolimab. Receptor source: an adult with an advanced solid tumor such as melanoma, head and neck, liver or kidney cancer. CDR3s include the opening cysteine and the closing phenylalanine or tryptophan. Each record gives: V gene, J gene, clone size, D gene, CDR3 DNA, CDR3 protein. D genes are given only for firm matches. A row's size may be missing; if present it is once, few, many or a size class.

V gene: TRBV4-2
J gene: TRBJ2-3
clone size: once
D gene: -
CDR3 DNA: TGTGCCAGCAGCCAGTTAACAGCCAGTGGTTCAGATACGCAGTATTTT
CDR3 protein: CASSQLTASGSDTQYF

V gene: TRBV10-1
J gene: TRBJ1-6
clone size: -
D gene: -
CDR3 DNA: TGCGCCAGCAGTGAAGGGGGGAATTATAATTCACCCCTCCACTTT
CDR3 protein: CASSEGGNYNSPLHF

V gene: TRBV5-1
J gene: TRBJ1-3
clone size: -
D gene: -
CDR3 DNA: TGCGCCAGCAGCTGGGGTCCCTCAGGAAACACCATATATTTT
CDR3 protein: CASSWGPSGNTIYF

V gene: TRBV14
J gene: TRBJ2-2
clone size: few
D gene: TRBD1
CDR3 DNA: TGTGCCAGCAGCCAAGAGACAGGGACCTTCGTTACCGGGGAGCTGTTTTTT
CDR3 protein: CASSQETGTFVTGELFF

V gene: TRBV6-1
J gene: TRBJ2-7
clone size: -
D gene: -
CDR3 DNA: TGTGCCAGCGCCAGGGGTAATGCCTACGAGCAGTACTTC
CDR3 protein: CASARGNAYEQYF

V gene: TRBV5-1
J gene: TRBJ1-5
clone size: once
D gene: -
CDR3 DNA: TGCGCCAGCAGCTTGGAGGGGCGAAATCAGCCCCAGCATTTT
CDR3 protein: CASSLEGRNQPQHF

V gene: TRBV11-2
J gene: TRBJ2-7
clone size: -
D gene: TRBD2
CDR3 DNA: TGTGCCAGCAGCGCGGGACTAGCGTCGGGCGAGCAGTACTTC
CDR3 protein: CASSAGLASGEQYF

V gene: TRBV25-1
J gene: TRBJ2-2
clone size: -
D gene: TRBD1
CDR3 DNA: TGTGCCAGCAGGACGGGACAGATCACCGGGGAGCTGTTTTTT
CDR3 protein: CASRTGQITGELFF

V gene: TRBV5-1
J gene: TRBJ2-1
clone size: -
D gene: TRBD2
CDR3 DNA: TGCGCCAGCAGCAGAACGAGCGGGAGGCTAGGCAATGAGCAGTTCTTC
CDR3 protein: CASSRTSGRLGNEQFF

V gene: TRBV6-5
J gene: TRBJ1-2
clone size: -
D gene: -
CDR3 DNA: TGTGCCAGCAGTTACTCGATTCGGGGGCTCACTGGCTACACCTTC
CDR3 protein: CASSYSIRGLTGYTF

V gene: TRBV7-2
J gene: TRBJ2-2
clone size: -
D gene: -
CDR3 DNA: TGTGCCAGCAGCTTAGCCAGGGGACCGAACACCGGGGAGCTGTTTTTT
CDR3 protein: CASSLARGPNTGELFF

V gene: TRBV5-8
J gene: TRBJ1-5
clone size: -
D gene: -
CDR3 DNA: TGTGCCAGCAGCTCATCCAGGGTGGGGCAGCCCCAGCATTTT
CDR3 protein: CASSSSRVGQPQHF

V gene: TRBV6-6
J gene: TRBJ1-1
clone size: -
D gene: TRBD1
CDR3 DNA: TGTGCCAGCAGTTTCGAAGGGGGCGGCACTGAAGCTTTCTTT
CDR3 protein: CASSFEGGGTEAFF

V gene: TRBV27
J gene: TRBJ2-3
clone size: -
D gene: TRBD2
CDR3 DNA: TGTGCCAGCAGTATTCTCAGCGGGGTGAACACAGATACGCAGTATTTT
CDR3 protein: CASSILSGVNTDTQYF

V gene: TRBV6-6
J gene: TRBJ2-3
clone size: -
D gene: -
CDR3 DNA: TGTGCCAGCATGAGCCTGACCGTGCCAGATACGCAGTATTTT
CDR3 protein: CASMSLTVPDTQYF

V gene: TRBV5-1
J gene: TRBJ1-2
clone size: -
D gene: -
CDR3 DNA: TGCGCCAGCAGCTTCGTACAGGGACGTGGCTATGGCTACACCTTC
CDR3 protein: CASSFVQGRGYGYTF

V gene: TRBV6-1
J gene: TRBJ2-3
clone size: -
D gene: TRBD2
CDR3 DNA: TGTGCCAGCAGTGAATACCCGGGGGGGCCCACAGATACGCAGTATTTT
CDR3 protein: CASSEYPGGPTDTQYF

V gene: TRBV11-2
J gene: TRBJ2-1
clone size: -
D gene: -
CDR3 DNA: TGTGCCAGCAGCTTAGGGGGTCGGGACCATTACAATGAGCAGTTCTTC
CDR3 protein: CASSLGGRDHYNEQFF

V gene: TRBV7-3
J gene: TRBJ1-5
clone size: once
D gene: -
CDR3 DNA: TGTGCCAGCAGCTTTCCCGCGGGGCCCCAGCATTTT
CDR3 protein: CASSFPAGPQHF

V gene: TRBV5-4
J gene: TRBJ2-3
clone size: -
D gene: -
CDR3 DNA: TGTGCCAGCAGCTTTCGGACAGGGAGGGGGGATACGCAGTATTTT
CDR3 protein: CASSFRTGRGDTQYF

V gene: TRBV5-4
J gene: TRBJ1-1
clone size: -
D gene: -
CDR3 DNA: TGTGCCAGCAGCTCAGATATACGTAAAGAAGCTTTCTTT
CDR3 protein: CASSSDIRKEAFF

V gene: TRBV11-2
J gene: TRBJ1-1
clone size: -
D gene: -
CDR3 DNA: TGTGCCAGCAGCCATTGGCAGAACACTGAAGCTTTCTTT
CDR3 protein: CASSHWQNTEAFF

V gene: TRBV7-2
J gene: TRBJ1-1
clone size: once
D gene: -
CDR3 DNA: TGTGCCAGCAGCGCGATGATACAGACTGAAGCTTTCTTT
CDR3 protein: CASSAMIQTEAFF

V gene: TRBV11-1
J gene: TRBJ2-7
clone size: -
D gene: TRBD1
CDR3 DNA: TGTGCCAGCAGCACAGGGGCCGAGCAGTACTTC
CDR3 protein: CASSTGAEQYF

V gene: TRBV7-9
J gene: TRBJ1-1
clone size: -
D gene: -
CDR3 DNA: TGTGCCAGCAAGGGTACCACTGAAGCTTTCTTT
CDR3 protein: CASKGTTEAFF

V gene: TRBV19
J gene: TRBJ2-3
clone size: once
D gene: -
CDR3 DNA: TGTGCCAGTAGCTTCACAACTGATACGCAGTATTTT
CDR3 protein: CASSFTTDTQYF

V gene: TRBV27
J gene: TRBJ1-4
clone size: -
D gene: -
CDR3 DNA: TGTGCCAGCAGTCCCCCCGGGTGGATAAATGAAAAACTGTTTTTT
CDR3 protein: CASSPPGWINEKLFF

V gene: TRBV7-2
J gene: TRBJ1-1
clone size: -
D gene: -
CDR3 DNA: TGTGCCAGCAGCTTAACCGGGGGCACTGAAGCTTTCTTT
CDR3 protein: CASSLTGGTEAFF

V gene: TRBV6-6
J gene: TRBJ1-3
clone size: -
D gene: -
CDR3 DNA: TGTGCCAGCAGTTCCCTCTCTGGAAACACCATATATTTT
CDR3 protein: CASSSLSGNTIYF

V gene: TRBV7-2
J gene: TRBJ2-1
clone size: once
D gene: TRBD2
CDR3 DNA: TGTGCCAGCAGCCCCCCAGCGGGAGCACACAATGAGCAGTTCTTC
CDR3 protein: CASSPPAGAHNEQFF

V gene: TRBV7-3
J gene: TRBJ2-3
clone size: -
D gene: TRBD2
CDR3 DNA: TGTGCCAGCAGTCCCGGTGGTAGCGGGAGACTAAGCACAGATACGCAGTATTTT
CDR3 protein: CASSPGGSGRLSTDTQYF

V gene: TRBV6-5
J gene: TRBJ2-3
clone size: -
D gene: TRBD2
CDR3 DNA: TGTGCCAGCAGTACGACTAGCGCCCATACGCAGTATTTT
CDR3 protein: CASSTTSAHTQYF

V gene: TRBV5-4
J gene: TRBJ2-3
clone size: -
D gene: -
CDR3 DNA: TGTGCCAGCAGCTTGGGTCAATGGGGTAGCGTAACCACAGATACGCAGTATTTT
CDR3 protein: CASSLGQWGSVTTDTQYF

V gene: TRBV10-3
J gene: TRBJ2-5
clone size: -
D gene: -
CDR3 DNA: TGTGCCATCAGTGAGTCGGGAGGCGTAGAGACCCAGTACTTC
CDR3 protein: CAISESGGVETQYF

V gene: TRBV28
J gene: TRBJ1-2
clone size: -
D gene: -
CDR3 DNA: TGTGCCAGCAGCCTCACGAAATACTATGGCTACACCTTC
CDR3 protein: CASSLTKYYGYTF

V gene: TRBV28
J gene: TRBJ1-5
clone size: -
D gene: TRBD1
CDR3 DNA: TGTGCCAGCAGGGTGGGGACAGGGGGTAGTTGGAGCAATCAGCCCCAGCATTTT
CDR3 protein: CASRVGTGGSWSNQPQHF

V gene: TRBV7-8
J gene: TRBJ2-1
clone size: -
D gene: -
CDR3 DNA: TGTGCCAGCAGCGGTATGCGGGATGGTCTCAACAATGAGCAGTTCTTC
CDR3 protein: CASSGMRDGLNNEQFF